The rows below give T cell receptor beta chains drawn from one sample of a study of T cells expressing NK-cell markers. One entry per CDR3 protein, without DNA, is what TCRdb gives after re-calling the 5' RACE reads. The sample includes 300,000 to 450,000 distinct CDR3 sequences. Sequenced sample: blood T cells: a sorted CD56 or NKG2C T cell subset, CD4+ or CD8+ T cells, or bulk PBMC T cells (not recorded which). All receptors derive from a man aged 18-75 years in good health. Both conserved end residues are part of each CDR3.

V	J	CDR3
TRBV12-3/TRBV12-4	TRBJ1-2	CASSLLADYGYTF
TRBV12-3/TRBV12-4	TRBJ1-1	CASGTEYAEAFF
TRBV5-1	TRBJ1-1	CARRRQGGGNTEAFF
TRBV7-9	TRBJ1-5	CASSRGDSYNQPQHF
TRBV3-1	TRBJ2-3	CASSSQGRITDTQYF
TRBV2	TRBJ2-3	CASTASGVFTDTQYF
TRBV19	TRBJ2-2	CASSIGQWTGELFF
TRBV6-1	TRBJ1-2	CASSTYYRSLYGYTF
TRBV5-6	TRBJ2-1	CASSLTHFMNNEQFF
TRBV7-6	TRBJ2-6	CASSQSVDGANVLTF
TRBV3-1	TRBJ2-2	CASSQAGGGGELFF
TRBV20-1	TRBJ2-7	CSAGSPTVSEQYF
TRBV5-1	TRBJ1-6	CASSHRTGDNSPLHF
TRBV12-5	TRBJ1-2	CASGLERGNTF
TRBV29-1	TRBJ1-5	CSVRDKNSNQPQHF
TRBV12-3/TRBV12-4	TRBJ2-3	CASTLMRGTDTQYF
TRBV29-1	TRBJ2-1	CSVETDLYNEQFF
TRBV4-1	TRBJ1-1	CASSQATFQGNTEAFF
TRBV6-6	TRBJ1-2	CASSPSGSGGYTF
TRBV7-9	TRBJ1-6	CASSRDGNNSPLHF
TRBV19	TRBJ1-6	CASRRRDTDNSPLHF
TRBV28	TRBJ1-4	CASSSGTEPEKLFF
TRBV12-3/TRBV12-4	TRBJ1-2	CASSYASYGYTF
TRBV18	TRBJ1-1	CASSRLQGIGTEAFF
TRBV7-8	TRBJ1-5	CASSLAGGGNQPQHF
TRBV12-5	TRBJ2-2	CASGLPGGGTGELFF
TRBV9	TRBJ2-3	CASSATTSGGYSSTDTQYF
TRBV10-3	TRBJ2-2	CATQGSTGELFF
TRBV5-1	TRBJ1-2	CASSLNREGDYTF
TRBV20-1	TRBJ2-7	CSARGHGGGRYEQYF
TRBV6-1	TRBJ1-2	CASTRGWQTSYGYTF
TRBV20-1	TRBJ1-4	CSARYRGPEKLFF
TRBV5-1	TRBJ2-1	CASSGSGGAGEQFF
TRBV11-2	TRBJ2-7	CASSHGTSGLYEQYF
TRBV29-1	TRBJ2-1	CSVAFGTGNYNEQFF
TRBV2	TRBJ1-4	CASSYNRDQGEKLFF
TRBV5-1	TRBJ1-1	CASSGRNTEAFF
TRBV12-3/TRBV12-4	TRBJ2-2	CASSFNPRPGELFF
TRBV14	TRBJ2-1	CASSRGHGDEQFF
TRBV20-1	TRBJ1-3	CSARGSGAVGSGNTIYF
TRBV6-1	TRBJ2-7	CASSELGVHEQYF
TRBV28	TRBJ2-3	CASSFAGQSLSTDTQYF
TRBV12-3/TRBV12-4	TRBJ2-2	CASSLVWALGTGELFF
TRBV12-3/TRBV12-4	TRBJ2-5	CASSSWAAGVDQETQYF
TRBV6-1	TRBJ1-2	CASGAGGNYGYTF
TRBV11-2	TRBJ2-6	CASSLRTGRPSGANVLTF
TRBV2	TRBJ2-7	CASSEVQGFGLQYF
TRBV11-1	TRBJ2-2	CASSGVRGGVSGELFF
TRBV20-1	TRBJ2-5	CSARDYLVANKETQYF
TRBV12-3/TRBV12-4	TRBJ2-3	CASSLRLADLTDTQYF